The source of this TCR beta chain is a study of early T cells in non-severe SARS-CoV-2 infection listed by TCRdb under 2021. About the full investigation: TCR sequencing used bulk RNA from unsorted whole blood, so alpha and beta chains could not be paired.

A note on this clonotype: The antigen it recognizes is unknown. Base-call qualities are not available, and no considerably larger clone is one nucleotide away.

According to the germline V gene, CDR1 reads LGHNA and CDR2 reads YNFKEQ. V is clipped by 3 bases and J by 0 bases, and the sequence between their germline boundaries is 11 bases long. Counted from cysteine to phenylalanine, this CDR3 has 16 amino acids. Solely the CDR3 DNA is kept, with 48 bases framed from the first base. Set within a cohort of healthcare workers in London, UK, this nested case-control study involved weekly PCR testing of nasopharyngeal swabs along with blood sampling. Between 23 and 31 March 2020, the week of the UK lockdown, healthcare workers were enrolled and then followed up weekly for as long as 16 weeks. Findings and caveats that apply to the study as a whole: Matching against VDJdb was skewed toward anti-spike CD8 responses, likely underestimated virus-specific expansions, and missed private and CD4 specificities.

The method was 5' RACE. The sequencer listed for this sample is NextSeq 500. The TCR library protocol attached unique molecular identifiers to individual cDNA molecules to correct for sequencing error and PCR bias. TCR alpha and beta chains were both sequenced, and the abundances of alpha and beta sequences in each sample were closely correlated with each other. The paper's data handling went like this. Decombinator V4 was used to annotate TCR sequences for V gene, J gene and CDR3. TCRs were defined as expanded if a significant change between any two time points was detected under a Poisson model with p below 0.0001. TCR abundances were normalised to the total number of TCRs sequenced per sample and expressed as counts per million. TRAV1-2 paired with TRAJ12, TRAJ20 or TRAJ33 defined MAIT TCRs, while TRAV10 paired with TRAJ18 defined iNKT TCRs. VDJdb, accessed 1 November 2021, was searched for CMV, EBV and SARS-CoV-2 annotated TCRs, with TCRs annotated for multiple antigens excluded. TCRdb itself trimmed the public reads at Q25 with fastp, ran MiXCR and retained productive beta chains. Each record represents a unique CDR3 protein, reported with the most common genes and DNA among its rows. TCRdb assigned the V and J calls; the authors' analysis was not used. The sample table lists roughly 40,000 distinct CDR3 sequences, roughly 6.6% of them with a count of one. Around 4.5% of the sample rests with the top ten.

The clonotype originates from an adult who was a healthcare worker with PCR-confirmed SARS-CoV-2 infection or an uninfected control (not recorded which). Sequenced sample: whole blood. The chain joins TRBV4-2 to TRBJ1-4; TRBD1 might be the D gene, on 6 matching bases. The CDR3 reads CASSQGQSATNEKLFF. The nucleotide sequence is given as TGTGCCAGCAGCCAGGGACAAAGCGCAACTAATGAAAAACTGTTTTTT.